The 32 T cell receptor beta chains in this list originate from one sample, sequenced in a study of identical twins. TCRdb itself ran the 5' RACE reads through MiXCR, one entry per CDR3 protein. The sample includes roughly 690,000 distinct CDR3 sequences, 5.5% to 6.5% of them seen just once. The sequenced sample was naive T cells sorted from blood. These receptors all come from a man aged 18 to 35 in good health.

This clonotype was found a few times. V is TRBV11-2 and J is TRBJ2-2, with a weak D call TRBD2 (6 bases). The CDR3 has 19 amino acids. Germline assignment: CDR1 SGHAT and CDR2 FQNNGV. V was cut by 0 bases and J by 1 base, with 18 bases left in between. As DNA, the CDR3 is TGTGCCAGCAGCTTAGAAGGGTTGCGGACTACGGGGAACACCGGGGAGCTGTTTTTT. Translation: CASSLEGLRTTGNTGELFF.

This clonotype has a count of ten or more. This chain joins TRBV7-2 and TRBJ2-1; D is possibly TRBD2 (6 bases). This CDR3 spans 13 amino acids. Trimming stripped 4 bases from V and 10 bases from J, with 14 bases between. CDR1 SGHTA and CDR2 FQGNSA come from the germline V gene. The CDR3 DNA reads TGTGCCAGCAGCTCCGGACTATTTGGGGAGCAGTTCTTC. It codes for CASSSGLFGEQFF. Full variable domain (rest looked up from reference TRBV7-2 and TRBJ2-1): GAGVSQSPSNKVTEKGKDVELRCDPISGHTALYWYRQSLGQGLEFLIYFQGNSAPDKSGLPSDRFSAERTGGSVSTLTIQRTQQEDSAVYLCASSSGLFGEQFFGPGTRLTVL.

This clonotype was seen many times. V and J are TRBV29-1 and TRBJ2-2, with D hard to call. Between the trimmed V and J ends, which lost 6 bases and 7 bases, there was a span of 6 bases. In germline, CDR1 is SQVTM, CDR2 ANQGSEA. This CDR3 is 10 amino acids long. The DNA of the CDR3 is TGCAGCGTCCAAAGCGGGGAGCTGTTTTTT. It translates to CSVQSGELFF.

This clonotype was counted at least ten times. V is TRBV9 and J is TRBJ2-1, with a possible D match to TRBD2 (5 bases). The CDR3 consists of 15 residues. The V gene's germline CDR1 is SGDLS and CDR2 YYNGEE. V was pared by 7 bases and J by 0 bases, with 14 bases between. CDR3 residues: CASSESGSSYNEQFF. The DNA of the CDR3 is TGTGCCAGCTCAGAGAGCGGTAGCTCCTACAATGAGCAGTTCTTC.

This clonotype was recorded at least ten times. The J gene is TRBJ1-3, the V gene TRBV20-1; tentative D call: TRBD1 (5 bases). The CDR3 sequence is 15 residues long. The V and J ends lost 3 bases and 0 bases respectively, with 12 bases between them. The germline V gene has CDR1 DFQATT and CDR2 SNEGSKA (reference sequence). This CDR3 is CSASEQENSGNTIYF. CDR3 DNA: TGCAGTGCTAGTGAACAGGAGAACTCTGGAAACACCATATATTTT.

This clonotype was recorded at least ten times. V is TRBV7-2 and J is TRBJ2-1; 7 bases fit TRBD1. The CDR3 runs 12 residues. Germline CDR1 SGHTA, CDR2 FQGNSA. J gave up 15 bases and V 3 bases, and 8 bases lay outside the gene matches. The CDR3 is CASSLLLGQLFF. CDR3 in DNA: TGTGCCAGCAGCTTGTTACTGGGACAGCTGTTCTTC.

In its sample, this clonotype was seen many times. This chain uses TRBV5-4 with TRBJ1-2; 8 bases are shared with TRBD1. Unmatched junction bases numbered 9, after V lost 4 bases and J lost 10 bases. Germline-derived CDR1 and CDR2 are SGHNT and YYREEE (reference sequence). This CDR3 spans 13 amino acids. CDR3 loop: CASSLAGQGLYTF. The CDR3 nucleotides are TGTGCCAGCAGCCTGGCTGGACAGGGCCTCTACACCTTC.

Of note for this clonotype: Since a much larger clone is just one base distant, this may be a read error. This sequence joins TRBV6-5 and TRBJ1-3; D might be TRBD1 (5 bases). The CDR3 contains 15 residues. The germline V gene encodes CDR1 MNHEY and CDR2 SVGAGI. The CDR3 spells CASSYSRGTGNTVYF. The CDR3 coding sequence is TGTGCCAGCAGTTACTCGAGAGGGACTGGAAACACCGTATATTTT.

This clonotype showed up just a few times. The genes are TRBV7-2 and TRBJ1-5, with unresolved D. Germline assignment: CDR1 SGHTA and CDR2 FQGNSA. The CDR3 length is 13 residues. The V gene lost 6 bases and the J gene lost 2 bases, with 8 bases spanning the gap. CDR3 in amino acids: CASRRGGNQPQHF. CDR3 nucleotides: TGTGCCAGCAGGAGAGGAGGCAATCAGCCCCAGCATTTT.

The table lists this clonotype with many counts. The chain combines TRBV30 with TRBJ2-1, with D uncertain. V was pared by 0 bases and J by 3 bases, with 9 bases between. This CDR3 has 14 residues. The germline gives CDR1 GTSNPN, CDR2 SVGIG (reference sequence). CDR3 nucleotides: TGTGCCTGGAGTGTCGGCGGTAGCTACAATGAGCAGTTCTTC. Protein: CAWSVGGSYNEQFF.

This clonotype was seen repeatedly, ten times or more. The V and J genes are TRBV2 and TRBJ2-1; TRBD1 matches at 9 bases. The CDR3 runs 15 residues. V lost 7 bases and J lost 3; bases outside the gene matches: 7. Germline CDR1 reads SNHLY; CDR2 reads FYNNEI. The CDR3 protein is CASNLGQGLYNEQFF. Here the CDR3 DNA reads TGTGCCAGCAACCTTGGACAGGGGCTCTACAATGAGCAGTTCTTC. Supplemented by reference TRBV2 and TRBJ2-1, the full variable domain reads EPEVTQTPSHQVTQMGQEVILRCVPISNHLYFYWYRQILGQKVEFLVSFYNNEISEKSEIFDDQFSVERPDGSNFTLKIRSTKLEDSAMYFCASNLGQGLYNEQFFGPGTRLTVL.

This clonotype was observed a few times. The chain couples TRBV4-3 to TRBJ2-7; 7 nucleotides agree with TRBD2. Per the germline V gene, CDR1 is LGHNA and CDR2 is YSLEER. V trimming: 2 bases; J trimming: 3 bases; junction bases outside the gene matches: 7. This CDR3 spans 15 amino acids. Here the CDR3 reads CASSQTLGRVYEQYF. The CDR3 DNA sequence: TGCGCCAGCAGCCAAACCCTAGGGAGGGTCTACGAGCAGTACTTC.

CDR3 nucleotides: TGTGCCACCAGTGATACCCCGGGGTACGAGCAGTACTTC. Amino acids: CATSDTPGYEQYF. The V and J genes are TRBV24-1 and TRBJ2-7; a weak D match, TRBD2 (5 bases). This CDR3 comprises 13 residues. V lost 3 bases, J lost 4 bases, and 9 bases lay in between. The germline V gene encodes CDR1 KGHDR and CDR2 SFDVKD.

The chain links TRBV20-1 to TRBJ2-1; D perhaps matches TRBD1 (5 bases). This CDR3 is built from 14 residues. CDR1 and CDR2 from the germline V gene are DFQATT and SNEGSKA (reference sequence). Trimming pared 0 bases from V and 5 bases from J, leaving 11 bases between. The CDR3 nucleotides are TGCAGTGCTAGAGATCCCCGACAGAACAATGAGCAGTTCTTC. It encodes CSARDPRQNNEQFF.

This clonotype occurred a few times. The chain uses TRBV11-1 and TRBJ2-1; TRBD2 matches at 8 bases. The CDR3 has 19 amino acids. Germline V gene data show CDR1 as SGHAT and CDR2 as FQDESV (reference sequence). The J segment lost 3 bases and the V segment lost 5 bases, leaving 18 bases of the junction unmatched. CDR3 sequence (DNA): TGTGCCAGCAGCCCACCCCCGGGACTAGAGGGGGAAGGCTACAATGAGCAGTTCTTC. Its translation: CASSPPPGLEGEGYNEQFF. The full variable domain, in which reference TRBV11-1 and TRBJ2-1 provide the parts outside the CDR3, is EAEVAQSPRYKITEKSQAVAFWCDPISGHATLYWYRQILGQGPELLVQFQDESVVDDSQLPKDRFSAERLKGVDSTLKIQPAELGDSAMYLCASSPPPGLEGEGYNEQFFGPGTRLTVL.

This clonotype was counted at least ten times. The gene calls are TRBV12-3 or TRBV12-4 and TRBJ2-3; 10 nucleotides agree with TRBD1. With V trimmed by 6 bases and J by 5 bases, 8 bases remained unmatched. The CDR3 contains 15 residues. The CDR3 protein is CASRPDRGLGDTQYF. The CDR3 coding sequence is TGTGCCAGCAGGCCCGACAGGGGGCTTGGAGATACGCAGTATTTT.

This clonotype has just a few counts. This chain connects TRBV7-8 to TRBJ2-1; 8 positions match TRBD1. The germline CDR1 and CDR2 sequences are SGHVS and FQNEAQ. Trimming took 6 bases from V and 2 from J; bases not matched to a gene: 3. The CDR3 is made up of 14 amino acids. The CDR3 nucleotides are TGTGCCAGCAGGGAACAGGGGGCCTACAATGAGCAGTTCTTC. This translates into CASREQGAYNEQFF.

With respect to this clonotype: Just one base apart from a much larger clone, this may be a read error. The final CDR3 position lacks the conserved phenylalanine or tryptophan, pointing to a likely read error. This chain joins TRBV5-6 and TRBJ1-4; 8 nucleotides match TRBD1. The CDR3 extends over 18 amino acids. The germline V gene has CDR1 SGHDT and CDR2 YYEEEE. Losses at the gene ends were 0 bases for V and 0 bases for J; bases not matched to a gene: 7. Here the CDR3 reads CASSLGTGTWATNEKLFY. The CDR3 region has the DNA TGTGCCAGCAGCTTGGGGACAGGGACTTGGGCAACTAATGAAAAACTGTTTTAT.

This clonotype was counted at least ten times. J is TRBJ1-6 and V is TRBV12-3 or TRBV12-4; no definite D call. The CDR3 runs to 16 residues. V was cut by 5 bases and J by 5 bases, with 16 bases left in between. The CDR3 DNA reads TGTGCCAGCAGTCAACTACCGGGCCTTGATAATTCACCCCTCCACTTT. Its translation is CASSQLPGLDNSPLHF.

This chain uses TRBV18 with TRBJ1-1, with 7 positions matching TRBD1. CDR1 and CDR2 from the germline V gene are KGHSH and LQKENI. Germline trimming cut 3 bases from V and 6 bases from J; bases unmatched to any gene: 13. This CDR3 has 16 amino acids. The CDR3 sequence is CASSPMTGSEKAEAFF. The DNA of the CDR3 is TGTGCCAGCTCACCTATGACAGGGAGCGAGAAGGCTGAAGCTTTCTTT.

This clonotype came up many times. The chain carries TRBV12-3 or TRBV12-4 and TRBJ2-5, with D perhaps TRBD1 or TRBD2 (5 bases each). The CDR3 is made up of 14 amino acids. V gave up 1 base and J gave up 7 bases, with 13 bases separating them. In DNA form, the CDR3 reads TGTGCCAGCAGTTTAGAACCAGGGCGGGTGACCCAGTACTTC. Translated: CASSLEPGRVTQYF.

This clonotype was counted many times. An end of the junction differs from the germline gene, which may be a read error. V is TRBV24-1 and J is TRBJ2-1; weak D call: TRBD2 (6 bases). Germline CDR1 reads KGHDR; CDR2 reads SFDVKD. The CDR3 extends over 15 amino acids. CDR3 DNA sequence: TGTGCCACCAGTAGTGGGACTCCCTCCCACAATGAGCAGTTCTTC. This encodes CATSSGTPSHNEQFF.

This clonotype was seen more than once but under ten times. The chain combines TRBV5-1 with TRBJ2-1; TRBD2 matches at 9 bases. This CDR3 is built from 17 residues. Per the germline V gene, CDR1 is SGHRS and CDR2 is YFSETQ. The junction had 12 bases not matched to a gene; V was cut back by 3 bases and J by 5 bases. The CDR3 sequence is CASSWAPTSGADNEQFF. In DNA form, the CDR3 reads TGCGCCAGCAGCTGGGCTCCGACTAGCGGCGCTGACAATGAGCAGTTCTTC.

At least ten counts were recorded for this clonotype. The V gene is TRBV18, the J gene TRBJ2-2, with D hard to call. The CDR3 runs 14 residues. V lost 4 bases to trimming and J lost 4 bases, with 10 bases between them. CDR1 and CDR2 from the germline V gene are KGHSH and LQKENI. CDR3 DNA sequence: TGTGCCAGCTCACGAGCAACGGGCACCGGGGAGCTGTTTTTT. This encodes CASSRATGTGELFF.

J is TRBJ1-1 and V is TRBV6-1; 9 nucleotides line up with TRBD1. The CDR3 loop spans 14 amino acids. V was clipped by 6 bases and J by 4 bases; unmatched bases: 6. Per germline, CDR1 MNHNS and CDR2 SASEGT. The CDR3 bases are TGTGCCAGCAGGGACAGGGGTGTGAGCACTGAAGCTTTCTTT. Translation: CASRDRGVSTEAFF.

This clonotype was counted at least ten times. This chain joins TRBV2 and TRBJ2-1; 10 bases align to TRBD2. CDR1 is SNHLY, CDR2 FYNNEI, per germline. This CDR3 region has 15 residues. Trimming cost V 7 bases and J 8 bases; bases outside gene matches: 11. The CDR3 region has the DNA TGTGCCAGCACCTCGCCGCTAGCGGGAGTATATGAGCAGTTCTTC. Its protein is CASTSPLAGVYEQFF.

V gene TRBV11-1 combines with J gene TRBJ2-1, with 12 bases aligning to TRBD2. The J segment lost 5 bases and the V segment lost 1 base, leaving 9 bases of the junction unmatched. The germline gives CDR1 SGHAT, CDR2 FQDESV (reference sequence). The CDR3 is made up of 18 amino acids. The CDR3 reads CASSLGLAGVSRDNEQFF. DNA for the CDR3: TGTGCCAGCAGCTTAGGACTAGCGGGAGTTTCAAGGGACAATGAGCAGTTCTTC.

This clonotype has ten or more counts. This sequence joins TRBV20-1 and TRBJ1-1; TRBD1 is a possible D gene (6 bases). CDR1 is DFQATT and CDR2 is SNEGSKA in the germline V gene (reference sequence). The V end was cut by 3 bases, the J end by 7 bases, with 9 bases between. This CDR3 comprises 11 residues. The CDR3 reads CSASRDIEAFF. Written as DNA, the CDR3 is TGCAGTGCTAGCCGGGACATTGAAGCTTTCTTT.

This clonotype was counted only a few times. The gene calls are TRBV7-3 and TRBJ2-3; 9 bases line up with TRBD2. Germline values: CDR1 SGHTA, CDR2 FQGTGA. V was clipped by 4 bases and J by 2 bases; unmatched bases: 4. This CDR3 has 15 amino acids. This CDR3 is CASSYSSGVTDTQYF. The CDR3 nucleotides are TGTGCCAGCAGCTACTCTAGCGGGGTCACAGATACGCAGTATTTT.

This clonotype was seen many times. This chain uses TRBV4-3 with TRBJ2-5; D uncertain. The CDR3 totals 15 residues. The germline CDR1 and CDR2 sequences are LGHNA and YSLEER. The V end was cut by 4 bases, the J end by 7 bases, with 19 bases between. DNA of the CDR3: TGCGCCAGCAGCCCTCGGACCGAGGATGCGCGGACCCAGTACTTC. Amino acid sequence: CASSPRTEDARTQYF.

This clonotype was found many times. The chain is built from TRBV6-5 and TRBJ1-1; D not certain. Deletions cut 0 bases from V and 5 bases from J, with 10 bases between. CDR3 size: 14 residues. The germline gives CDR1 MNHEY, CDR2 SVGAGI. The CDR3 DNA reads TGTGCCAGCAGTTACTCGTGGGGAAGAACTGAAGCTTTCTTT. It specifies CASSYSWGRTEAFF.

The genes are TRBV12-3 or TRBV12-4 and TRBJ2-3, with no clear D. Trimming left V 2 bases short and J 4 bases short, with 7 bases between. The CDR3 is made up of 13 amino acids. In DNA, the CDR3 is TGTGCCAGCAGTTTATACGTAGCAGATACGCAGTATTTT. This encodes CASSLYVADTQYF.